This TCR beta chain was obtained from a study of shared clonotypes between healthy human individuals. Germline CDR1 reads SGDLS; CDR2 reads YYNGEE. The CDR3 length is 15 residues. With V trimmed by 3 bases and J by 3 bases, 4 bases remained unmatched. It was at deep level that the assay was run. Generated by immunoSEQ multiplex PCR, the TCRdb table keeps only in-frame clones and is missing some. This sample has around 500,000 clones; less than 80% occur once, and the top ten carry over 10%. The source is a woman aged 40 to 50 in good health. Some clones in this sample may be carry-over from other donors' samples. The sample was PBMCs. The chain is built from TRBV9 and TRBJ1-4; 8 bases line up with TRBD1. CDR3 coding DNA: TGTGCCAGCAGCGGAGGCAGGGGGCCTAATGAAAAACTGTTTTTT. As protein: CASSGGRGPNEKLFF.